This T cell receptor (beta chain) comes out of a study of somatic mutations in cytotoxic T cells in rheumatoid arthritis (dated by TCRdb to 2015 to 2018). Turning to the overall study: Some V beta antibody-stained T-cell populations were flow-sorted on a FACSAria II or Sony SH800 at nearly 100% purity, and sorted V beta1+ cells also underwent TCRB sequencing. The study asked whether expanded CD8+ T-cell clones in newly diagnosed, untreated rheumatoid arthritis carry somatic mutations, and used TCRB deep sequencing to characterize clonality. Patient and control groups had essentially identical median ages. TCRB deep sequencing was performed for 55 to 65 rheumatoid arthritis patients and roughly 20 healthy controls.

Sequencing of TCRB CDR3 was done on genomic DNA with the immunoSEQ assay. On the study's bioinformatics: Analyses were restricted to productive TCRB rearrangements. Defining a clone by its unique TCRB CDR3 sequence, the study calculated clonality as a productive clonality index derived from Shannon entropy. Repertoire overlap for a pair of samples was computed from each clone's template counts relative to total templates per sample. V-gene usage measured by flow cytometry correlated with TCRB sequencing V-gene usage, with a Spearman r of 0.6 to 0.65. TCRdb mirrors the immuneACCESS table, restricted to in-frame sequences. Some clones are absent from its copies; in checked studies, under half trace to an unresolved V gene, and the reason for the others is unknown. That table gives V, J and clone size, and the DNA gave D and trimming. The sample yields about 12,000 clones; approximately 74% were counted once. The ten top clones hold about 9.3% of the sample.

The approximately 20 healthy controls were blood donors whose buffy coats were used; they had a median age of about 59 years (range roughly 21-75), and more than 45% were female. CD4+ and CD8+ cells were isolated by positive magnetic bead selection on an AutoMACS, and purity was checked by flow cytometry. Peripheral blood mononuclear cells were obtained using density gradient separation with Ficoll-Paque PLUS. Nucleospin Tissue or Tissue XS kits were used to extract DNA from CD4-enriched, CD8-enriched or PBMC samples, and a Qubit 2.0 fluorometer was used for quantification. General conclusions and limits of the study: An increase of CD8+ clonality with age was seen in patients (Spearman r=0.49) but not in healthy controls. The expanded CD8+ clones had unknown antigen targets, and not appearing in virus-specific databases did not rule out that they were virus-specific. Several identical CD8+ TCRB sequences were found in both blood and synovial fluid, and in about an eighth of the roughly 60 patients the largest CD8+ clone exceeded 20% of CD8+ cells. There was no significant difference in CD8+ T-cell clonality between rheumatoid arthritis patients and age-matched healthy controls.

Worth noting for this clone: The antigen it recognizes is unknown. There are no base qualities to consult, and no much larger clone falls within one base.

The sequenced sample was CD8+ T cells sorted from blood. The receptor comes from a man between 65 and 80 years old in good health.

CDR3 loop: CASSGGQVKRDAEAFF. The sequenced DNA: TGTGCCAGCAGCGGAGGACAGGTGAAAAGGGATGCTGAAGCTTTCTTT. In this chain, TRBV9 is recombined with TRBJ1-1; 7 of the junction bases match TRBD1. The CDR3 runs 16 residues from the cysteine to the phenylalanine. Only the CDR3 DNA stays, 48 bases, in frame from base 1. CDR1 SGDLS and CDR2 YYNGEE are derived from the germline V gene. Trimming takes 3 bases off V and 6 bases off J; junction bases not matched to a gene: 14. The full variable domain, completed from the reference TRBV9 and TRBJ1-1 proteins outside the CDR3, reads DSGVTQTPKHLITATGQRVTLRCSPRSGDLSVYWYQQSLDQGLQFLIQYYNGEERAKGNILERFSAQQFPDLHSELNLSSLELGDSALYFCASSGGQVKRDAEAFFGQGTRLTVV.